The T cell receptor (beta chain) described here comes from a study of chemoradiotherapy in HPV16-positive cancers. About the study: A couple of HPV16-positive patients' cells yielded candidate HPV-specific clones and common motifs.

This clone was seen only a few times. Its antigen is undetermined. Study-wide findings and caveats: HPV-responsive T-cell expansion during chemoradiotherapy was linked to improved recurrence-free survival in HPV16-positive patients. During treatment, candidate HPV-specific clones and E7-related motifs expanded in tumor.

Over chemoradiotherapy, repertoires were sampled more than once. Unmatched junction bases numbered 11, after V lost 4 bases and J lost 1 base. This CDR3 region has 17 residues. From germline, CDR1 is SGDLS and CDR2 YYNGEE. Profiled with immunoSEQ multiplex PCR; TCRdb holds only in-frame clones, not every one. The data contain more than 15,000 clones, 90% to 95% of them seen just once; the ten biggest clones take up 12% to 15%. The TCR was taken from a human donor with HPV-associated anogenital cancer. This sequence joins TRBV9 and TRBJ1-2; 9 nucleotides agree with TRBD1. Here the sequenced sample was blood, taken from a patient who underwent chemoradiotherapy. CDR3 nucleotide sequence: TGTGCCAGCAGCCAGGGACAGGGAAGGGTTGGTAACTATGGCTACACCTTC. This sequence encodes CASSQGQGRVGNYGYTF.